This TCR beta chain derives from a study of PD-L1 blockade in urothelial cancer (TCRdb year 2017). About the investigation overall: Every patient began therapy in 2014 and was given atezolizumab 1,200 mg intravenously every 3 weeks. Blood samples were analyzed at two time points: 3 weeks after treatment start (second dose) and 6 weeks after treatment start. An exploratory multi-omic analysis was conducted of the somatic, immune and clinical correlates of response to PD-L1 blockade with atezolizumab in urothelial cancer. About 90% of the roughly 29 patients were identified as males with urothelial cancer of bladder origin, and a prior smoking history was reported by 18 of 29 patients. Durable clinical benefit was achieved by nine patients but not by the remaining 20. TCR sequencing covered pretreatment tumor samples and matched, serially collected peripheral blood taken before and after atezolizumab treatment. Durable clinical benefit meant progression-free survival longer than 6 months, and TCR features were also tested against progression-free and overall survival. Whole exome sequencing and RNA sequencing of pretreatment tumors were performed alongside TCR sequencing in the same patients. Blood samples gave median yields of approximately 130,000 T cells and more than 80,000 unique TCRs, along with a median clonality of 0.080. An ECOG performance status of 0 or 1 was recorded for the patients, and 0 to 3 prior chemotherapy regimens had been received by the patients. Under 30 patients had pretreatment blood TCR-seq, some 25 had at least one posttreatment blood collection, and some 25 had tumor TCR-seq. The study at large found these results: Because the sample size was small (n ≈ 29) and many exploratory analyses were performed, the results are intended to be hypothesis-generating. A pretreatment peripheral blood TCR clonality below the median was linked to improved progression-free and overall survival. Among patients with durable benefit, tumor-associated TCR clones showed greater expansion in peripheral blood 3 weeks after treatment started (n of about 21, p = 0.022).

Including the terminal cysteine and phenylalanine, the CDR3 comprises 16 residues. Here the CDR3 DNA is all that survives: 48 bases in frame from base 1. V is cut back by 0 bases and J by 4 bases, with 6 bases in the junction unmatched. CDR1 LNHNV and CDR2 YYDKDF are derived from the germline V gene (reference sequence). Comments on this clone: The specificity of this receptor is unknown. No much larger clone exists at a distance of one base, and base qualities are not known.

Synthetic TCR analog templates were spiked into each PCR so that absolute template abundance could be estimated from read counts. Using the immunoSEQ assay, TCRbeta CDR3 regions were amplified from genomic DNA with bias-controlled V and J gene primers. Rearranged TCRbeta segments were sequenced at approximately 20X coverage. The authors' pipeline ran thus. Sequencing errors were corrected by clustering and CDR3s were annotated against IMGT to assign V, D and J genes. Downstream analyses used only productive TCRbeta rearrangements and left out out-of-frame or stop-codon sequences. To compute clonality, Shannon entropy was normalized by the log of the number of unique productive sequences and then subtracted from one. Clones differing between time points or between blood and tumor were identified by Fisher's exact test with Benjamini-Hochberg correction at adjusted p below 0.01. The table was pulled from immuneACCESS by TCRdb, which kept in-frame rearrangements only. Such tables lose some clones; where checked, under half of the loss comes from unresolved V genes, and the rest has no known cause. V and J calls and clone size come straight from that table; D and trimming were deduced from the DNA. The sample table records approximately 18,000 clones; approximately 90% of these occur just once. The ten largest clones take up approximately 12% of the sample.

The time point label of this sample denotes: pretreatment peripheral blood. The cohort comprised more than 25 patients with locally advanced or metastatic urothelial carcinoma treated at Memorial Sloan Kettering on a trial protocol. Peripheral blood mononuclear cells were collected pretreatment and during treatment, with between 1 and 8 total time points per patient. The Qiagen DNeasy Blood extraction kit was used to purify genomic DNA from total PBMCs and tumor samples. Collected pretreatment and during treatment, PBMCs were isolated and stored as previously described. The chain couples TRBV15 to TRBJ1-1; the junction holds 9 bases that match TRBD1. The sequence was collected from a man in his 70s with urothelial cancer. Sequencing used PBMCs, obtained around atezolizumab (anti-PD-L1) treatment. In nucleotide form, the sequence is TGTGCCACCAGCAGAGATCGGACAGGGGCTACCACTGAAGCTTTCTTT. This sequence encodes CATSRDRTGATTEAFF.